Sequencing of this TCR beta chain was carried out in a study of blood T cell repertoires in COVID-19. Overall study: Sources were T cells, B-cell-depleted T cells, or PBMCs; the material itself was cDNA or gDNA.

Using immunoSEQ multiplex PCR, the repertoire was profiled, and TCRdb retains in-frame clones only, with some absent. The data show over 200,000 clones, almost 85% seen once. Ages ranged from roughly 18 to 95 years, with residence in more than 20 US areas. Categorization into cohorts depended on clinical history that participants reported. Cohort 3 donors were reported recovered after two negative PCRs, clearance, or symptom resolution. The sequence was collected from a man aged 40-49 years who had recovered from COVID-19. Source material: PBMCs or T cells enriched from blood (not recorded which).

CDR3 nucleotides: TGTGCCAGCAGCTTGCCCTCGGGACTAGCGGGTACGAACTCCTACGAGCAGTACTTC. Translated: CASSLPSGLAGTNSYEQYF. The rearrangement joins TRBV5-4 to TRBJ2-7; 12 bases match TRBD2. V was clipped by 1 base and J by 0 bases; unmatched bases: 11. CDR1 is SGHNT and CDR2 is YYREEE in the germline V gene (reference sequence). The CDR3 contains 19 residues.